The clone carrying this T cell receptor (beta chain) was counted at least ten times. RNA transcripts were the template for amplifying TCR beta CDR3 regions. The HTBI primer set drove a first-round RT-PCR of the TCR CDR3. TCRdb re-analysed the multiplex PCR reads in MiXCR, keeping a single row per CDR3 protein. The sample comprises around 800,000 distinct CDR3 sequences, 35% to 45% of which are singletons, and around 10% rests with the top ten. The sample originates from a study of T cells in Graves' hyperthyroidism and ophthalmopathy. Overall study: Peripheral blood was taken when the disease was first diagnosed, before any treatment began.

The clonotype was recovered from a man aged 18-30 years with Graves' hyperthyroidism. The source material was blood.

The CDR3, as DNA: TGCAGTGCTAGAGTGACGGCGAAGCTCGAAGCTTTCTTT. Amino acids: CSARVTAKLEAFF. V and J are TRBV20-1 and TRBJ1-1; D uncertain. V was trimmed by 1 base and J by 8 bases, leaving 14 bases between them. Germline CDR1 and CDR2: DFQATT and SNEGSKA (reference sequence). The CDR3 is 13 amino acids.